This TCR beta chain was found in a study of T cells after yellow fever vaccination. Regarding the study as a whole: Compared with primary, the secondary response was weaker and peaked at day 5, not 15. Some clonotypes were seen in both the CD4 and the CD8 compartments. These made up a small share and likely arose from convergent recombination.

They built TCR cDNA with 5'RACE template switching, a step that put in a universal primer site and UMIs. TCRdb recomputed calls from the 5' RACE reads with MiXCR, one row per CDR3 protein. The table lists some 130,000 distinct CDR3 sequences, approximately 6.6% of them singletons. The CDR3 totals 13 residues. V lost 4 bases, J lost 2 bases, and 9 bases lay in between. Germline-derived CDR1 and CDR2 are SGHRS and YFSETQ. This clonotype was seen many times. Antigen: not known. The sequence was collected from a man in his thirties or forties who received the YFV17D yellow fever vaccine. Sequences were derived from CD4+ T cells sorted from PBMCs, sampled 10 days after the yellow fever booster vaccination. The V call is TRBV5-1, the J call TRBJ2-5, with TRBD1 as a possible D gene (6 bases). CDR3 in amino acids: CASSVQGQETQYF. The CDR3 DNA reads as TGCGCCAGCAGCGTACAGGGACAAGAGACCCAGTACTTC.